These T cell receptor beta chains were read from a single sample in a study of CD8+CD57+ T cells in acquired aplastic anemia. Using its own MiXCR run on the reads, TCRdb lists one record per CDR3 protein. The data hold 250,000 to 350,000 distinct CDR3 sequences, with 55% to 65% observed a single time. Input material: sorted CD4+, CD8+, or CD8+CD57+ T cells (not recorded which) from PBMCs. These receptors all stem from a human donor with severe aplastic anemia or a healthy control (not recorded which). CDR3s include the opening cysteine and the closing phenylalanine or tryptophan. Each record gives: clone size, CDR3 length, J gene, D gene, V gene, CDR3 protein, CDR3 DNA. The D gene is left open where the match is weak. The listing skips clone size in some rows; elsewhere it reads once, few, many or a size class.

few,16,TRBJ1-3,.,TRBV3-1,CASSQGIGISGNTIYF,TGTGCCAGCAGCCAAGGTATCGGGATTTCTGGAAACACCATATATTTT
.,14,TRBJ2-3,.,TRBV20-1,CSVRDYRMKNTQYF,TGCAGTGTTAGAGATTACAGAATGAAAAATACGCAGTATTTT
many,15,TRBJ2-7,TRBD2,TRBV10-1,CASSRGPGLAYEQYF,TGCGCCAGCAGCAGGGGACCGGGACTAGCCTACGAGCAGTACTTC
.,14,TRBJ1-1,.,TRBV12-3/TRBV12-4,CASHTGGMNTEAFF,TGTGCCAGCCACACGGGGGGGATGAACACTGAAGCTTTCTTT
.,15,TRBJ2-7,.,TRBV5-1,CASSSLQGRAYEQYF,TGCGCCAGCAGCTCCCTACAGGGCCGAGCCTACGAGCAGTACTTC
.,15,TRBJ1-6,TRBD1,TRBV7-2,CASSPSTGGESPLHF,TGTGCCAGCAGCCCCTCGACAGGGGGCGAATCACCCCTCCACTTC
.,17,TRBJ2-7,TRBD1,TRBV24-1,CATSVLTGDDSSYEQYF,TGTGCCACCAGTGTCTTAACAGGGGACGATAGCTCCTACGAGCAGTACTTC
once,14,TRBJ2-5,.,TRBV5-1,CASSTRTDQETQYF,TGCGCCAGCAGTACCCGGACAGACCAAGAGACCCAGTACTTC
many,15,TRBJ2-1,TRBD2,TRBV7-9,CASSGRGGLNNEQFF,TGTGCCAGCAGCGGGCGGGGGGGCCTGAACAATGAGCAGTTCTTC
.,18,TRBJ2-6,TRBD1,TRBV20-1,CSARDKEGGYAGANVLTF,TGCAGTGCTAGAGATAAGGAAGGGGGCTATGCTGGGGCCAACGTCCTGACTTTC
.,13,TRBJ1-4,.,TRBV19,CASADVAGEKLFF,TGTGCCAGTGCCGACGTCGCCGGGGAAAAACTGTTTTTT
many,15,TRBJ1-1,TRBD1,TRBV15,CATSRGTVIRSEAFF,TGTGCCACCAGCAGGGGGACAGTAATACGGAGTGAAGCTTTCTTT
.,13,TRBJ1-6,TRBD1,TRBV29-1,CSVGQTYNSPPHF,TGCAGCGTGGGACAGACTTATAATTCACCCCCCCACTTT
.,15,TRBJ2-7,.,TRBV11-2,CASSLTQQGVYEQYF,TGTGCCAGCAGCTTAACTCAGCAGGGCGTCTACGAGCAGTACTTC
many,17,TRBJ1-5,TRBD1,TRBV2,CASSDFGTAYSNQPQHF,TGTGCCAGCAGTGATTTCGGGACAGCGTATAGCAATCAGCCCCAGCATTTT
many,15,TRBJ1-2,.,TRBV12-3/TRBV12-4,CASSLIPIGGYGYTF,TGTGCCAGCAGTTTAATCCCCATAGGGGGCTATGGCTACACCTTC
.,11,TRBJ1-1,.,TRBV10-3,CAIRGGTEAFF,TGTGCCATCAGGGGGGGCACTGAAGCTTTCTTT
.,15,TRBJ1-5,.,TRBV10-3,CAIRATDSSNQPQHF,TGTGCCATTAGGGCCACCGACAGTAGCAATCAGCCCCAGCATTTT
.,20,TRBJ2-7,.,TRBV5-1,CASSLPNPGEALDRYYEQYF,TGCGCCAGCAGCTTGCCGAATCCCGGCGAGGCACTGGATCGGTATTACGAGCAGTACTTC
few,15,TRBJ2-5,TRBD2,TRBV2,CASRLAGGWEETQYF,TGTGCCAGCCGGCTAGCGGGAGGGTGGGAGGAGACCCAGTACTTC
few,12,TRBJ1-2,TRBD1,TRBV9,CASSVGRGRMTF,TGTGCCAGCAGCGTAGGCAGGGGGCGCATGACCTTC
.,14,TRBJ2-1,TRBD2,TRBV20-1,CSAGTSGGDNEQFF,TGCAGTGCTGGGACTAGCGGGGGGGACAATGAGCAGTTCTTC
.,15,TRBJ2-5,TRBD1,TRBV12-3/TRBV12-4,CASRNATGGEETQYF,TGTGCCAGCAGGAACGCGACAGGGGGGGAAGAGACCCAGTACTTC
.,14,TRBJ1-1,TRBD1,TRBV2,CASSEMSRTGEAFF,TGTGCCAGCAGTGAAATGTCGCGGACAGGAGAAGCTTTCTTT
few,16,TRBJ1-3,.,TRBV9,CASSVGSGYSGNTIYF,TGTGCCAGCAGCGTGGGGAGCGGGTACTCTGGAAACACCATATATTTT
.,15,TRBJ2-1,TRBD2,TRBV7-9,CASSTGLAGLSEQFF,TGTGCCAGTAGTACGGGACTAGCGGGACTCTCTGAGCAGTTCTTC
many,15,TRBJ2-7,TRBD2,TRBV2,CASKLTGTSGGEQYF,TGTGCCAGCAAGTTAACCGGGACTAGCGGGGGTGAGCAGTACTTC
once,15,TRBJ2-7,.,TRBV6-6,CASSYGAGSSYEQYF,TGTGCCAGCAGTTACGGTGCGGGGAGCTCCTACGAGCAGTACTTC
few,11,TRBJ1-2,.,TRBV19,CASRDNYGYTF,TGTGCCAGCCGGGACAACTATGGCTACACCTTC
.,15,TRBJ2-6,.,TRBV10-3,CAISPPGSGANVLTF,TGTGCCATCAGCCCCCCCGGGAGTGGGGCCAACGTCCTGACTTTC
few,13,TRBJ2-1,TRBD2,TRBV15,CATFAGGGNEQFF,TGTGCCACCTTCGCGGGAGGAGGGAATGAGCAGTTCTTC
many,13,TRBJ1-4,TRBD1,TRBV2,CASTGTGNEKLFF,TGTGCCAGCACGGGGACAGGAAATGAAAAACTGTTTTTT
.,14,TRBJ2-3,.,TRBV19,CASRQDYYTDTQYF,TGTGCCAGTAGACAGGACTACTACACAGATACGCAGTATTTT
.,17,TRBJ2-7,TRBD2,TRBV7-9,CASSTWPTAGGPEEQYF,TGTGCCAGCAGCACCTGGCCCACAGCGGGAGGGCCGGAGGAGCAGTACTTC
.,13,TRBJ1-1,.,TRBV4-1,CASNAAGNTEAFF,TGTGCCAGCAACGCCGCCGGCAACACTGAAGCTTTCTTT
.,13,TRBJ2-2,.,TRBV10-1,CASSEAAPGELFF,TGCGCCAGCAGTGAGGCAGCCCCCGGGGAGCTGTTTTTT
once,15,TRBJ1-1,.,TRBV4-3,CASSQDTGVGTEAFF,TGCGCCAGCAGCCAAGATACAGGAGTGGGCACTGAAGCTTTCTTT
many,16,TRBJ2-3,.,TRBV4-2,CASSQEAPPRTDTQYF,TGTGCCAGCAGCCAAGAGGCGCCCCCGCGCACAGATACGCAGTATTTT
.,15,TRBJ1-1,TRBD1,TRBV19,CASSRPGQRNTEAFF,TGTGCCAGTAGTAGACCGGGACAGCGGAACACTGAAGCTTTCTTT
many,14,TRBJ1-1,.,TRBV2,CASEPGVGGDEAFF,TGTGCCAGCGAACCGGGGGTCGGGGGTGATGAAGCTTTCTTT
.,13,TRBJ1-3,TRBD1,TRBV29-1,CSAGQGMGNTIYF,TGCAGCGCCGGACAGGGAATGGGAAACACCATATATTTT
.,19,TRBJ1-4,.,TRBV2,CASTLARLPGYTTNEKLFF,TGTGCCAGCACCCTGGCCAGGCTCCCGGGTTACACAACTAATGAAAAACTGTTTTTT
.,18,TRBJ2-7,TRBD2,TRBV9,CASSTRTSGRASSYEQYF,TGTGCCAGCAGCACACGGACTAGCGGGAGAGCGAGCTCCTACGAGCAGTACTTC
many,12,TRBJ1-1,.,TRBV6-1,CASSESRTEAFF,TGTGCCAGCAGTGAATCACGGACTGAAGCTTTCTTT
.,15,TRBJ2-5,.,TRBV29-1,CSSLARVGGRETQYF,TGCAGCAGTTTAGCGCGAGTGGGGGGTAGGGAGACCCAGTACTTC
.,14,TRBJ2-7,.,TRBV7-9,CASSLTGQLSEQYF,TGTGCCAGCAGCTTAACTGGACAGTTATCCGAGCAGTACTTC
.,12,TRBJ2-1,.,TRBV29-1,CSVDALPNEQFF,TGCAGCGTTGACGCCCTCCCTAATGAGCAGTTCTTC
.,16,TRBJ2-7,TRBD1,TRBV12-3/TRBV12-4,CASSLNPAPGGDEQYF,TGTGCCAGCAGTTTAAATCCGGCTCCAGGGGGTGACGAGCAGTACTTC
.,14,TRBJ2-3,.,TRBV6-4,CASTVSASTDTQYF,TGTGCCAGTACAGTGTCCGCTAGCACAGATACGCAGTATTTT
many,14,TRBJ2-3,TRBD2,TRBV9,CASSVSGGVGTQYF,TGTGCCAGCAGCGTTAGCGGGGGGGTTGGTACGCAGTATTTT
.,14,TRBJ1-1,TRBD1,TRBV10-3,CAIGQGMMNTEAFF,TGTGCCATCGGACAGGGGATGATGAACACTGAAGCTTTCTTT
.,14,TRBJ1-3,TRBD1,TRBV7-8,CATGDRGSGNTIYF,TGTGCCACCGGTGACAGGGGCTCTGGAAACACCATATATTTT
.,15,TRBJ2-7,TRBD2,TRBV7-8,CASSLAVGTSYEQYF,TGTGCCAGCAGCTTAGCCGTAGGGACTAGCTACGAGCAGTACTTC
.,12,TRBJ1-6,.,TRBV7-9,CASSLQVSPLHF,TGTGCCAGCAGCTTACAGGTTTCACCCCTCCACTTT
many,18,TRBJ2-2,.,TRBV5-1,CASSLKRGGGIKTGELFF,TGCGCCAGCAGCTTGAAGCGAGGGGGAGGCATCAAGACCGGGGAGCTGTTTTTT
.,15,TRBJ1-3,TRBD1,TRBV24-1,CATSDTGGSGNTIYF,TGTGCCACCAGTGACACAGGGGGCTCTGGAAACACCATATATTTT